A single sample gave rise to the 27 T cell receptor beta chains below, sequenced in a study of human T cells and chemical hapten exposure (dated by TCRdb to the early 2020s). Library method: RACE. The sequencer listed for this sample is NextSeq 500. TCRdb ran its own pipeline on the public reads, namely fastp trimming at Q25 and MiXCR clone calling, and kept in-frame beta chains. Rows are combined by CDR3 protein, so each entry shows the most common genes and DNA. The sample table contains about 45,000 distinct CDR3 sequences; only one count was recorded for roughly 4% of them. Under 2% of the sample comes from the top ten. Sample time point, as interpreted from the label and publication: healthy volunteer bleed at 2 weeks. Unfractionated whole blood was collected in Tempus Blood RNA tubes, and total RNA was extracted from that blood. Source material: whole blood. The receptors were gathered from a female donor in good health. Some clones in this sample may be carry-over from other donors' samples.

There are a few counts of this clonotype. Since a much larger clone is just one base distant, this may be a read error. The V and J genes are TRBV10-3 and TRBJ1-6; perhaps TRBD1 as D (5 bases). The CDR3 totals 13 residues. The germline gives CDR1 ENHRY, CDR2 SYGVKD. In DNA form, the CDR3 reads TGTGCCATCAGTGATGGGGGGAATTCACCCCTCAACTTT. Amino acid sequence: CAISDGGNSPLNF.

This clonotype showed up many times. The genes are TRBV27 and TRBJ1-1, with TRBD1 matching 7 bases. With 4 bases clipped from V and 2 bases from J, the junction kept 4 bases outside the gene matches. This CDR3 has 14 residues. Germline assignment: CDR1 MNHEY and CDR2 SMNVEV (reference sequence). The CDR3 spells CASSSYRGNTEAFF. The CDR3 nucleotides read TGTGCCAGCAGTTCCTACAGGGGTAACACTGAAGCTTTCTTT.

This clonotype was found many times. The gene calls are TRBV6-5 and TRBJ2-3; D is ambiguous. CDR1 and CDR2 (germline): MNHEY, SVGAGI. The CDR3 runs to 14 residues. V shed 7 bases and J shed 11 bases, with 22 bases lying between them. This chain's CDR3 is CASTTDIYYPRQYF. DNA of the CDR3: TGTGCCAGCACGACTGATATTTACTACCCTCGGCAGTATTTT.

The sample holds a few counts of this clonotype. The J gene is TRBJ2-3, the V gene TRBV5-1; tentative D call: TRBD1 (7 bases). The CDR3 has 16 amino acids. V was pared by 4 bases and J by 4 bases, with 19 bases between. Per germline, CDR1 SGHRS and CDR2 YFSETQ. CDR3: CASSHGRQGGPDTQYF. CDR3 bases: TGCGCCAGCAGCCACGGAAGGCAGGGGGGCCCAGATACGCAGTATTTT.

This clonotype was seen a few times. This chain joins TRBV10-3 and TRBJ2-6, with TRBD2 matching over 11 bases. The J segment lost 3 bases and the V segment lost 2 bases, leaving 6 bases of the junction unmatched. CDR3 length equals 18 residues. Germline CDR1 and CDR2: ENHRY and SYGVKD. In nucleotides, the CDR3 is TGTGCCATCAGTGAGCTTAGCGGGGGGGTACTTGGGGCCAACGTCCTGACTTTC. Protein sequence: CAISELSGGVLGANVLTF.

In this sample, this clonotype turned up many times. CDR3 sequence (DNA): TGTGCCAGCAGTTTAGGTAGTGTCTCCTACGAGCAGTACTTC. Amino acid sequence: CASSLGSVSYEQYF. The chain links TRBV28 to TRBJ2-7; no firm D call. V was trimmed by 2 bases and J by 0 bases, leaving 8 bases between them. CDR3 length equals 14 residues. Germline V lookup: CDR1 MDHEN, CDR2 SYDVKM. The full variable domain, its missing parts supplied by reference TRBV28 and TRBJ2-7, is DVKVTQSSRYLVKRTGEKVFLECVQDMDHENMFWYRQDPGLGLRLIYFSYDVKMKEKGDIPEGYSVSREKKERFSLILESASTNQTSMYLCASSLGSVSYEQYFGPGTRLTVT.

This clonotype was found many times. The chain recombines TRBV5-1 with TRBJ1-1; 11 nucleotides agree with TRBD1. This CDR3 region has 14 residues. The germline V gene has CDR1 SGHRS and CDR2 YFSETQ. Trimming cost V 3 bases and J 5 bases; bases outside gene matches: 3. Here the CDR3 DNA reads TGCGCCAGCAGCTGGGGACAGGGGGAGACTGAAGCTTTCTTT. Its protein is CASSWGQGETEAFF.

By frequency in the sample, this clonotype is medium-sized. This rearrangement joins TRBV25-1 to TRBJ2-7, with 8 bases that match TRBD1. The CDR3 runs to 12 residues. V lost 5 bases and J lost 4; bases outside the gene matches: 1. Per the germline V gene, CDR1 is MGHDK and CDR2 is SYGVNS. The CDR3 loop reads CASSWTGYEQYF. CDR3 nucleotides: TGTGCCAGCAGTTGGACAGGGTACGAGCAGTACTTC.

This clonotype was seen only a few times. The chain joins TRBV18 to TRBJ1-3; 10 bases agree with TRBD1. The CDR3 covers 17 residues. After removal of 0 bases from V and 2 bases from J, the junction contained 4 bases not matched to a gene. Germline values: CDR1 KGHSH, CDR2 LQKENI. The CDR3 bases are TGTGCCAGCTCACCACCGGGACAGGGGAGTACTGGAAACACCATATATTTT. Its protein product is CASSPPGQGSTGNTIYF. Drawing the rest from reference TRBV18 and TRBJ1-3, the complete variable domain is NAGVMQNPRHLVRRRGQEARLRCSPMKGHSHVYWYRQLPEEGLKFMVYLQKENIIDESGMPKERFSAEFPKEGPSILRIQQVVRGDSAAYFCASSPPGQGSTGNTIYFGEGSWLTVV.

The sample holds many counts of this clonotype. This chain links TRBV9 with TRBJ1-5; the match to TRBD1 covers 9 bases. The J segment lost 3 bases and the V segment lost 4 bases, leaving 2 bases of the junction unmatched. Germline V lookup: CDR1 SGDLS, CDR2 YYNGEE. The CDR3 runs 14 residues. The CDR3 is CASSRTGANQPQHF. The DNA for the CDR3 is TGTGCCAGCAGCCGGACAGGGGCCAATCAGCCCCAGCATTTT.

This clonotype came up many times. The V gene is TRBV18, the J gene TRBJ1-5, with D possibly being TRBD1 (6 bases). The V gene lost 2 bases and the J gene lost 0 bases, with 14 bases spanning the gap. CDR3 length equals 17 residues. CDR1 KGHSH and CDR2 LQKENI come from the germline V gene. The DNA of the CDR3 is TGTGCCAGCTCACCAGGGGGCAGCGCGTATAGCAATCAGCCCCAGCATTTT. Residues: CASSPGGSAYSNQPQHF.

This clonotype came up many times. The chain joins TRBV27 to TRBJ2-2; no firm D call. This CDR3 is built from 15 residues. V lost 10 bases, J lost 1 base, and 16 bases lay in between. Germline-derived CDR1 and CDR2 are MNHEY and SMNVEV (reference sequence). The CDR3 here is CATKPPVVNTGELFF. The CDR3 bases are TGTGCCACTAAGCCCCCAGTGGTGAACACCGGGGAGCTGTTTTTT.

This clonotype came up many times. The chain uses TRBV6-1 and TRBJ2-2, with D possibly TRBD1 on 6 matching bases. CDR3 size: 13 residues. Trimming removed 4 bases at V and 3 bases at J, with 6 bases between. The germline V gene encodes CDR1 MNHNS and CDR2 SASEGT. Here the CDR3 reads CASSGTDTGELFF. CDR3 sequence (DNA): TGTGCCAGCAGTGGGACAGACACCGGGGAGCTGTTTTTT.

This clonotype was picked up many times. The chain has TRBV5-1 and TRBJ1-1; tentatively, D is TRBD1 (6 bases). The V gene's germline CDR1 is SGHRS and CDR2 YFSETQ. The CDR3 covers 17 residues. Trimming removed 0 bases at V and 1 base at J, with 16 bases between. The CDR3 coding sequence is TGCGCCAGCAGCTTGGTTCAGGGGTTAAGAGGGAACACTGAAGCTTTCTTT. Translated, it gives CASSLVQGLRGNTEAFF.

This clonotype has just a few counts. The rearrangement uses TRBV12-3 or TRBV12-4 and TRBJ2-2; unclear D gene. The CDR3 sequence is 14 residues long. Deletions cut 2 bases from V and 5 bases from J, with 9 bases between. The CDR3 region is CASSLMARTGELFF. CDR3 DNA sequence: TGTGCCAGCAGTTTAATGGCAAGAACCGGGGAGCTGTTTTTT.

This clonotype was detected ten times or more. This rearrangement joins TRBV12-3 or TRBV12-4 to TRBJ1-5, with TRBD1 matching over 9 bases. V trimming: 5 bases; J trimming: 5 bases; junction bases outside the gene matches: 10. There are 16 residues in the CDR3. The CDR3 nucleotides are TGTGCCAGCAGTCGAACCAACAGGGGGCATCATCAGCCCCAGCATTTT. This translates into CASSRTNRGHHQPQHF.

This clonotype was found many times. The V call is TRBV29-1, the J call TRBJ2-3; TRBD2 matches at 7 bases. Germline CDR1 reads SQVTM; CDR2 reads ANQGSEA. CDR3 size: 13 residues. The J segment lost 4 bases and the V segment lost 4 bases, leaving 5 bases of the junction unmatched. CDR3 protein: CSVGPAGSDTQYF. The CDR3 DNA sequence: TGCAGCGTTGGGCCAGCGGGGTCAGATACGCAGTATTTT.

This clonotype was found many times. V gene TRBV2 combines with J gene TRBJ1-1; a weak D match, TRBD1 (5 bases). The CDR3 extends over 14 amino acids. Germline loops: CDR1 SNHLY, CDR2 FYNNEI. The V end was cut by 3 bases, the J end by 11 bases, with 19 bases between. The CDR3 loop is CASSDGTPVPGAFF. The CDR3 DNA is TGTGCCAGCAGTGACGGGACTCCCGTCCCGGGGGCTTTCTTT.

There are many counts of this clonotype. This rearrangement joins TRBV6-6 to TRBJ1-1; unclear D gene. V lost 6 bases, J lost 1 base, and 9 bases lay in between. Germline loops: CDR1 MNHNY, CDR2 SVGAGI (reference sequence). This CDR3 region has 13 residues. For the CDR3, the DNA is TGTGCCAGCAGCCTCCCGGGGAACACTGAAGCTTTCTTT. Its protein is CASSLPGNTEAFF.

In its sample, this clonotype was seen many times. The chain's CDR3 is CASSLDWDRVYTGELFF. The CDR3 DNA reads TGTGCCAGCAGCCTTGACTGGGACAGGGTTTATACCGGGGAGCTGTTTTTT. This chain uses TRBV28 with TRBJ2-2; 9 nucleotides line up with TRBD1. Germline V gives CDR1 MDHEN, CDR2 SYDVKM. With 6 bases clipped from V and 5 bases from J, the junction kept 13 bases outside the gene matches. The CDR3 runs 17 residues. Full variable domain (remainder filled in from reference TRBV28 and TRBJ2-2): DVKVTQSSRYLVKRTGEKVFLECVQDMDHENMFWYRQDPGLGLRLIYFSYDVKMKEKGDIPEGYSVSREKKERFSLILESASTNQTSMYLCASSLDWDRVYTGELFFGEGSRLTVL.

There are many counts of this clonotype. V gene TRBV7-2 combines with J gene TRBJ1-1; 9 positions match TRBD1. There are 15 residues in the CDR3. Germline lookup yields CDR1 SGHTA and CDR2 FQGNSA. Trimming removed 5 bases from V and 5 bases from J; junction bases left unmatched: 9. The DNA of the CDR3 is TGTGCCAGCAGCAATCCGGACAGGGGTGATACTGAAGCTTTCTTT. This translates into CASSNPDRGDTEAFF.

This clonotype was counted ten times or more. The chain joins TRBV28 to TRBJ2-4, with D hard to call. The germline V and J ends were trimmed by 6 bases and 9 bases, with 12 bases remaining between them. The CDR3 contains 12 residues. Germline values: CDR1 MDHEN, CDR2 SYDVKM. CDR3 sequence reads: CASSYVTGIQYF. In nucleotides, the CDR3 is TGTGCCAGCAGCTACGTGACCGGCATTCAGTACTTC.

This clonotype was seen many times. CDR3 coding DNA: TGTGCCAGCAGCCAAGGAGGGACAGGGGCCCACGAGCAGTACTTC. Protein: CASSQGGTGAHEQYF. The chain recombines TRBV3-1 with TRBJ2-7; 10 nucleotides align to TRBD1. The CDR3 extends over 15 amino acids. The ends lost 1 base at V and 5 bases at J; junction bases unmatched: 5. Germline V gene data show CDR1 as LGHDT and CDR2 as YNNKEL (reference sequence).

This clonotype came up a few times. The CDR3 DNA follows: TGCGCCAGCAGCCAAGATACTAAAGCAGCTGCGGGGGGGTACCTCCACTTT. Translating gives CASSQDTKAAAGGYLHF. The J gene is TRBJ1-6, the V gene TRBV4-3; possible D gene TRBD1, 5 bases. Trimming stripped 0 bases from V and 15 bases from J, with 24 bases between. This CDR3 has 17 amino acids. The germline CDR1 and CDR2 sequences are LGHNA and YSLEER.

The table lists this clonotype with many counts. This rearrangement joins TRBV20-1 to TRBJ1-2, with no clear D. The CDR3 runs to 13 residues. Deletions cut 6 bases from V and 6 bases from J, with 17 bases between. CDR1 and CDR2 (germline): DFQATT, SNEGSKA (reference sequence). CDR3 sequence (DNA): TGCAGTGCCGTTGAGGGAAAGTCGAATGGCTACACCTTC. Its translation is CSAVEGKSNGYTF.

This clonotype was observed many times. The chain's CDR3 is CASSQRMELLGNTIYF. The CDR3 DNA is TGTGCCAGCAGCCAGAGGATGGAGTTACTTGGAAACACCATATATTTT. V is TRBV14 and J is TRBJ1-3; D is undetermined. From germline, CDR1 is SGHDN and CDR2 FVKESK. The V and J ends lost 3 bases and 3 bases respectively, with 15 bases between them. The CDR3 totals 16 residues.

The chain recombines TRBV5-4 with TRBJ1-1; 9 positions match TRBD1. CDR3 length: 15 residues. J was trimmed by 4 bases and V by 4 bases; bases with no gene match: 8. Per germline, CDR1 SGHNT and CDR2 YYREEE (reference sequence). The CDR3 is CASSKETGGGTEAFF. In DNA form, the CDR3 reads TGTGCCAGCAGCAAAGAAACAGGGGGCGGCACTGAAGCTTTCTTT.